These T cell receptor beta chains were read from a single sample in a study of T cell responses to AZD1222 COVID-19 vaccine. Profiling relied on immunoSEQ multiplex PCR, and the TCRdb table lists in-frame clones only, not all of them. The data contain 120,000 or so clones, over 90% of them singletons. The input for sequencing was peripheral blood, taken 28 days after the second AZD1222 dose. The receptors stem from an adult who received the AZD1222 COVID-19 vaccine. Each CDR3 is given with its conserved first and last residue. Each record gives: V gene, J gene, CDR3 protein.

TRBV27	TRBJ1-5	CASSLSGFGNQPQHF
TRBV30	TRBJ2-3	CAWMNLPDTQYF
TRBV7-2	TRBJ2-2	CASSLNMGNTGELFF
TRBV29-1	TRBJ1-2	CSVLFPGQGPMDTF
TRBV18	TRBJ2-7	CASSPPSSTYEQYF
TRBV5-1	TRBJ1-1	CASRAGGGMGNTEAFF
TRBV12-3/TRBV12-4	TRBJ1-2	CASSPSEYGYTF
TRBV6-4	TRBJ1-1	CASSDPDSKSTEAFF
TRBV27	TRBJ2-7	CASSFRDDRYEQYF
TRBV27	TRBJ2-7	CASSFRQGYEQYF
TRBV3-1/TRBV3-2	TRBJ1-4	CASSPRYKQSNEKLFF
TRBV5-6	TRBJ1-3	CASSLVQGLNTIYF
TRBV5-6	TRBJ1-5	CASSPYREDNQPQHF
TRBV5-4	TRBJ2-5	CASGILAGGGETQYF
TRBV29-1	TRBJ2-1	CSVKEVDNEQFF
TRBV5-1	TRBJ1-4	CASSAITGGDEKLFF
TRBV7-8	TRBJ1-1	CASSLNGGLNTEAFF
TRBV5-1	TRBJ2-1	CASSFPSGGAAYNEQFF
TRBV5-1	TRBJ1-3	CASSLGDALGGNTIYF
TRBV1	TRBJ2-3	CTSSQVALAGGEGTDTQYF
TRBV7-9	TRBJ1-1	CASSPPGDEAFF
TRBV5-4	TRBJ2-7	CASSLVGREALYEQYF
TRBV6-5	TRBJ1-2	CASSYTARRDYGYTF
TRBV14	TRBJ2-1	CASSRAPRGTEQFF
TRBV4-1	TRBJ1-2	CASSRSEKQGIYYGYTF
TRBV2	TRBJ2-5	CASSDGSVPRETQYF
TRBV7-2	TRBJ1-5	CASSPTRDRGNQPQHF
TRBV6-6	TRBJ2-3	CASKTGGEDTQYF
TRBV3-1/TRBV3-2	TRBJ1-5	CASSQSYSNQPQHF
TRBV7-9	TRBJ2-7	CASSPSTMGYEQYF
TRBV11-1	TRBJ1-5	CASSPDFNQPQHF
TRBV3-1/TRBV3-2	TRBJ2-7	CASSQPGQGAIAYEQYF
TRBV4-2	TRBJ1-2	CASGSGGSYGYTF
TRBV15	TRBJ1-2	CATSQGQGYGYTF
TRBV27	TRBJ1-6	CASSLSGGNLSPLHF
TRBV6-5	TRBJ1-4	CASSYSTDTTNEKLFF
TRBV27	TRBJ2-5	CASSSLGLAGAETQYF
TRBV28	TRBJ2-2	CASNPGRWTGELFF
TRBV9	TRBJ2-3	CASSVGGPLIDTQYF
TRBV19	TRBJ1-5	CASSNRGTGTYQPQHF
TRBV11-2	TRBJ1-6	CASSLVGRQLNSPLHF
TRBV15	TRBJ2-1	CATSRDSDRHNEQFF
TRBV7-9	TRBJ1-2	CASSSSRTGISYGYTF
TRBV2	TRBJ1-2	CASSDGRAFGYTF
TRBV4-1	TRBJ1-5	CASSQEGFPSNQPQHF
TRBV10-3	TRBJ1-1	CAISESSLGTEEENTEAFF
TRBV18	TRBJ1-5	CASSPSFHRADNQPQHF
TRBV5-8	TRBJ1-5	CASSLGPVRSNQPQHF
TRBV4-1	TRBJ2-7	CASSQDGPSYEQYF
TRBV11-3	TRBJ2-7	CASSRTSGETYEQYF
TRBV7-9	TRBJ1-1	CASSRLNTEAFF
TRBV27	TRBJ2-5	CASSPTSGSRETQYF
TRBV18	TRBJ2-7	CASSPEMTNSYEQYF